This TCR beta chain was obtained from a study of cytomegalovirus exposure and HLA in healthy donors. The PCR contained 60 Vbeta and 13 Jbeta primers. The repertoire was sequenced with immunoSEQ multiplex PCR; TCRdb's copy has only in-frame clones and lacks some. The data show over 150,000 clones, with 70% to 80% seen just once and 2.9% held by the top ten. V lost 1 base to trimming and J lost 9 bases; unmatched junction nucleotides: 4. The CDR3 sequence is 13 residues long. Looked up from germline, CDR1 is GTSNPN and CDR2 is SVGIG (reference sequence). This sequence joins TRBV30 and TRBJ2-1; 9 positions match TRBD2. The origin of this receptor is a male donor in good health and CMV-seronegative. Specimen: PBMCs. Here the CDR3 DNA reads TGTGCCTGGAGTGGTAGCGGGAGTGGTGAGCAGTTCTTC. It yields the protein CAWSGSGSGEQFF.